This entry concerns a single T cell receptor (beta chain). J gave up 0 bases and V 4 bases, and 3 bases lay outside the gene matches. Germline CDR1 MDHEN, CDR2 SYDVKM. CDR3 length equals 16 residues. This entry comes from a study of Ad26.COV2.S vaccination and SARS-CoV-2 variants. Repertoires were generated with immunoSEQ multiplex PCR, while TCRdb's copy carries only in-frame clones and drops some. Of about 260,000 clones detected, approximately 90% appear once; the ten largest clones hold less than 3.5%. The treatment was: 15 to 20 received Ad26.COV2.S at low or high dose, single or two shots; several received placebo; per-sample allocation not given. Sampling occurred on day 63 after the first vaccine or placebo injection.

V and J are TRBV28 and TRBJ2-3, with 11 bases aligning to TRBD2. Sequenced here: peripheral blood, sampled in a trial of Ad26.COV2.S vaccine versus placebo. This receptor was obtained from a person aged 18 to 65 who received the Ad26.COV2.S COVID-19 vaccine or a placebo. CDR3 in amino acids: CASSSGTSGSTDTQYF. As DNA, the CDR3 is TGTGCCAGCAGTTCCGGGACTAGCGGTAGCACAGATACGCAGTATTTT.